Described below is a single TCR beta chain sequence and its context. The record originates from a study of T cells in tuberculosis. At the level of the study: T cells were selected with CD1B tetramers loaded with glucose monomycolate.

Sequencing was performed with immunoSEQ multiplex PCR; in TCRdb, only in-frame clones are kept and a portion is missing. The sample lists more than 30,000 clones, 90% to 95% seen once, with around an eighth in the top ten. At study entry, adolescents had tuberculin skin tests and IGRA screening. Each donor contributed 100,000 or so T cells on average, unsorted. The sample consisted of PBMCs. The clonotype comes from a donor between 10 and 35 years old with latent tuberculosis or without tuberculosis infection. Some clones in this sample may be carry-over from other donors' samples.

DNA for the CDR3: TGTGCCAGCAGCGGACGAAAACAGGGGCCCCAAACCTACAATGAGCAGTTCTTC. Protein sequence: CASSGRKQGPQTYNEQFF. The chain couples TRBV9 to TRBJ2-1; 7 bases fit TRBD1. The J segment lost 2 bases and the V segment lost 3 bases, leaving 14 bases of the junction unmatched. Germline CDR1 SGDLS, CDR2 YYNGEE. The CDR3 extends over 18 amino acids.